The clone carrying this T cell receptor (beta chain) has more than one count but fewer than ten. This sample was taken from a study of response to subunit inactivated influenza vaccine. TCRdb recomputed calls from the RT-PCR reads with MiXCR, one row per CDR3 protein. Of over 150,000 distinct CDR3 sequences listed, about an eighth are singletons. The starting material was CD8+ T cells sorted from PBMCs, obtained approximately 5 days after vaccination. The TCR was taken from a man between 50 and 59 years old who received an inactivated influenza vaccine.

The CDR3 coding sequence is TGTGCCAGCAGTTACTCGACGGGACTCTCTGGAAACACCATATATTTT. This encodes CASSYSTGLSGNTIYF. This sequence joins TRBV6-5 and TRBJ1-3, with D maybe TRBD1 (5 bases). Trimming cost V 0 bases and J 0 bases, with 9 bases left between them. Per the germline V gene, CDR1 is MNHEY and CDR2 is SVGAGI. The CDR3 has 16 amino acids.